These 25 T cell receptor beta chains share one sample of origin, sequenced in a study of blood T cell repertoires in COVID-19. The data were produced by immunoSEQ multiplex PCR, yet TCRdb's version contains in-frame clones alone and is incomplete. The sample carries roughly 200,000 clones, about four fifths recorded once. The sample was peripheral blood. These receptors all stem from a man over 45 with active or convalescent COVID-19.

V and J are TRBV19 and TRBJ1-1; D is uncertain. CDR3 size: 15 residues. Germline lookup yields CDR1 LNHDA and CDR2 SQIVND (reference sequence). V was pared by 5 bases and J by 0 bases, with 13 bases between. Here the CDR3 DNA reads TGTGCCAGTAGTTCTCTTAACAGCCTGAACACTGAAGCTTTCTTT. Translated, it gives CASSSLNSLNTEAFF.

This chain links TRBV24-1 with TRBJ1-2; D gene unclear. The V end was cut by 12 bases, the J end by 5 bases, with 18 bases between. Germline CDR1 and CDR2: KGHDR and SFDVKD. The CDR3 contains 13 residues. In DNA, the CDR3 is TGTGCCGCCCGTTCCGGTGAGGAGTATGGCTACACCTTC. Amino acids: CAARSGEEYGYTF.

This chain uses TRBV14 with TRBJ1-4; D gene uncertain. This CDR3 has 14 residues. Germline CDR1 SGHDN, CDR2 FVKESK. V was trimmed by 4 bases and J by 0 bases, leaving 6 bases between them. The CDR3 loop is CASSPRATNEKLFF. CDR3 coding DNA: TGTGCCAGCAGCCCGAGAGCAACTAATGAAAAACTGTTTTTT.

The chain uses TRBV20-1 and TRBJ1-1; D not certain. The V gene's germline CDR1 is DFQATT and CDR2 SNEGSKA (reference sequence). The CDR3 is 11 amino acids. The V end lost 2 bases, the J end lost 3 bases, and 4 bases lay between the germline ends. CDR3 residues: CSARCDTEAFF. CDR3 nucleotides: TGCAGTGCTAGATGCGACACTGAAGCTTTCTTT.

This chain connects TRBV24-1 to TRBJ1-2, with D perhaps matching TRBD1 (6 bases). The CDR3 has 14 residues. V was clipped by 5 bases and J by 4 bases, with 13 bases between them. Germline V CDR1 and CDR2: KGHDR, SFDVKD. CDR3 DNA sequence: TGTGCCACCAGTGGGGGGCTACTGGGCTATGGCTACACCTTC. Its translation is CATSGGLLGYGYTF.

The chain recombines TRBV30 with TRBJ1-6; maybe TRBD1 (6 bases). Trimming stripped 7 bases from V and 10 bases from J, with 17 bases between. The CDR3 sequence is 13 residues long. CDR1 GTSNPN and CDR2 SVGIG come from the germline V gene (reference sequence). Here the CDR3 DNA reads TGTGCCTCCGAAGGGGGGGCAGGATCACCCCTCCACTTT. Translating it yields CASEGGAGSPLHF.

This clone was found a few times. This chain joins TRBV7-9 and TRBJ1-3; D may be TRBD1 (5 bases). CDR1 and CDR2 (germline): SEHNR, FQNEAQ (reference sequence). Trimming shortened V by 8 bases and J by 0 bases, and 11 bases separated the two germline ends. The CDR3 sequence is 14 residues long. The CDR3 reads CASDRFDSGNTIYF. The CDR3 coding sequence is TGTGCCAGCGACAGATTTGACTCTGGAAACACCATATATTTT. Supplemented by reference TRBV7-9 and TRBJ1-3, the full variable domain reads DTGVSQNPRHKITKRGQNVTFRCDPISEHNRLYWYRQTLGQGPEFLTYFQNEAQLEKSRLLSDRFSAERPKGSFSTLEIQRTEQGDSAMYLCASDRFDSGNTIYFGEGSWLTVV.

V usage is TRBV12-5 and J usage is TRBJ2-3; D is perhaps TRBD2 (7 bases). Germline loops: CDR1 LGHNT, CDR2 FRNRAP. CDR3 length equals 16 residues. Trimming left V 2 bases short and J 3 bases short, with 15 bases between. Here the CDR3 reads CASGLLHGGQTDTQYF. The CDR3, as DNA: TGTGCTAGTGGTTTGTTACACGGGGGGCAAACAGATACGCAGTATTTT.

This chain links TRBV6-1 with TRBJ2-7, with 9 bases identical to TRBD2. This CDR3 has 15 residues. Trimming at V came to 2 bases and at J to 3 bases, leaving 5 bases not matched to a gene. Germline CDR1 is MNHNS and CDR2 is SASEGT. CDR3 sequence: CASSERLAGLYEQYF. CDR3 DNA: TGTGCCAGCAGTGAAAGGCTAGCGGGGCTCTACGAGCAGTACTTC.

CDR3 nucleotides: TGTGCCAGCAGAAGACTAGCGGGCACAGATACGCAGTATTTT. This gives the protein CASRRLAGTDTQYF. The chain has TRBV27 and TRBJ2-3; 9 bases are a match to TRBD2. CDR1 is MNHEY, CDR2 SMNVEV, per germline (reference sequence). Losses at the gene ends were 6 bases for V and 1 base for J; bases not matched to a gene: 2. The CDR3 is 14 amino acids.

This chain joins TRBV5-1 and TRBJ2-2, with D perhaps TRBD2 (6 bases). Germline lookup yields CDR1 SGHRS and CDR2 YFSETQ. CDR3 length: 15 amino acids. The V and J ends lost 4 bases and 2 bases respectively, with 12 bases between them. The CDR3 spells CASSGGTHNTGELFF. CDR3 sequence (DNA): TGCGCCAGCAGCGGCGGGACCCACAACACCGGGGAGCTGTTTTTT.

The chain is built from TRBV18 and TRBJ1-5; D not resolved. The CDR3 runs to 13 residues. Germline lookup yields CDR1 KGHSH and CDR2 LQKENI. Trimming cost V 6 bases and J 5 bases, with 11 bases left between them. The CDR3 nucleotides are TGTGCCAGCTCGTCCGGTAGAGATCAGCCCCAGCATTTT. Translated: CASSSGRDQPQHF.

This chain connects TRBV10-3 to TRBJ1-2; D gene uncertain. Germline V gives CDR1 ENHRY, CDR2 SYGVKD. This CDR3 has 16 amino acids. Deletions cut 0 bases from V and 1 base from J, with 12 bases between. CDR3 in amino acids: CAISESGGRDNYGYTF. DNA for the CDR3: TGTGCCATCAGTGAGTCTGGAGGACGGGATAACTATGGCTACACCTTC.

Turning to this clone: Other nucleotide sequences from this sample produce the same CDR3. The rearrangement links TRBV29-1 to TRBJ1-5, with D possibly being TRBD1 (5 bases). Deletions cut 0 bases from V and 5 bases from J, with 8 bases between. Germline V gene sequence: CDR1 SQVTM, CDR2 ANQGSEA. The CDR3 length is 13 residues. CDR3 nucleotides: TGCAGCGTTGAAGAGGGAGGGGATCAGCCCCAGCATTTT. Translating it yields CSVEEGGDQPQHF.

V gene TRBV9 combines with J gene TRBJ1-1, with D maybe TRBD1 (6 bases). The CDR3 totals 13 residues. Between the trimmed V and J ends, which lost 3 bases and 7 bases, there was a span of 13 bases. Per germline, CDR1 SGDLS and CDR2 YYNGEE. The CDR3 nucleotides read TGTGCCAGCAGCGCCAGGACAGAGGGTGAAGCTTTCTTT. It codes for CASSARTEGEAFF. Full variable domain (remainder filled in from reference TRBV9 and TRBJ1-1): DSGVTQTPKHLITATGQRVTLRCSPRSGDLSVYWYQQSLDQGLQFLIQYYNGEERAKGNILERFSAQQFPDLHSELNLSSLELGDSALYFCASSARTEGEAFFGQGTRLTVV.

The chain recombines TRBV2 with TRBJ1-6; tentative D call: TRBD1 (5 bases). CDR1 is SNHLY and CDR2 is FYNNEI in the germline V gene. V dropped 2 bases and J dropped 3 bases, with 8 bases sitting between them. The CDR3 spans 15 residues. CDR3 sequence: CASSEQGHYNSPLHF. CDR3 DNA: TGTGCCAGCAGTGAACAGGGTCACTATAATTCACCCCTCCACTTT.

The CDR3 spells CASSLERVAYF. CDR3 nucleotide sequence: TGTGCCAGCAGCCTTGAGAGGGTGGCGTACTTC. V and J are TRBV7-2 and TRBJ2-7, with a tentative D call TRBD2 (5 bases). V gave up 5 bases and J gave up 12 bases, with 14 bases separating them. The V gene's germline CDR1 is SGHTA and CDR2 FQGNSA. The CDR3 is 11 residues long. The full variable domain, rest sourced from reference TRBV7-2 and TRBJ2-7, is GAGVSQSPSNKVTEKGKDVELRCDPISGHTALYWYRQSLGQGLEFLIYFQGNSAPDKSGLPSDRFSAERTGGSVSTLTIQRTQQEDSAVYLCASSLERVAYFGPGTRLTVT.

V and J are TRBV6-2 or TRBV6-3 and TRBJ2-2; 8 bases match TRBD1. CDR1 and CDR2 (germline): MNHEY, SVGEGT. Losses at the gene ends were 1 base for V and 4 bases for J; bases not matched to a gene: 5. The CDR3 totals 16 residues. The CDR3 protein is CASSYFRDRRTGELFF. As DNA, the CDR3 is TGTGCCAGCAGTTACTTCCGGGACAGGCGCACCGGGGAGCTGTTTTTT.

This clone was picked up one time. The V call is TRBV18, the J call TRBJ1-4; D remains unclear. In germline, CDR1 is KGHSH, CDR2 LQKENI. V dropped 5 bases and J dropped 7 bases, with 8 bases sitting between them. CDR3 length: 12 residues. CDR3 in amino acids: CASSAEGEKLFF. As DNA, the CDR3 is TGTGCCAGCTCAGCGGAGGGTGAAAAACTGTTTTTT.

V is TRBV30 and J is TRBJ1-1, with 7 bases that match TRBD1. CDR1 is GTSNPN and CDR2 is SVGIG in the germline V gene (reference sequence). V was pared by 4 bases and J by 5 bases, with 10 bases of the junction left unmatched. There are 14 residues in the CDR3. The CDR3 loop is CAWNRQGIGTEAFF. CDR3 DNA: TGTGCCTGGAACAGACAGGGAATTGGTACTGAAGCTTTCTTT.

The J gene is TRBJ1-5, the V gene TRBV20-1; a weak D match, TRBD1 (6 bases). This CDR3 comprises 14 residues. CDR1 is DFQATT and CDR2 is SNEGSKA in the germline V gene (reference sequence). With 3 bases removed from V and 1 base from J, the gap between germline ends came to 10 bases. The CDR3 reads CSASKGGSNQPQHF. The CDR3 nucleotides are TGCAGTGCTAGTAAGGGGGGGAGCAATCAGCCCCAGCATTTT.

The chain has TRBV7-2 and TRBJ1-1; possibly TRBD1 for D (6 bases). V was trimmed by 0 bases and J by 4 bases, leaving 15 bases between them. Germline V CDR1 and CDR2: SGHTA, FQGNSA. CDR3 length: 16 residues. DNA for the CDR3: TGTGCCAGCAGCTTAGCCCCACAGGGATGGACCACTGAAGCTTTCTTT. Its translation: CASSLAPQGWTTEAFF.

This clone was seen a handful of times. The rearrangement uses TRBV12-3 or TRBV12-4 and TRBJ2-5; 9 nucleotides align to TRBD1. With 6 bases clipped from V and 4 bases from J, the junction kept 3 bases outside the gene matches. This CDR3 comprises 13 residues. CDR3 in DNA: TGTGCCAGCAGCGAACAGGGGGCAGAGACCCAGTACTTC. Protein: CASSEQGAETQYF.

The genes are TRBV6-2 or TRBV6-3 and TRBJ2-2, with D perhaps TRBD1 (6 bases). CDR1 MNHEY and CDR2 SVGEGT come from the germline V gene. V dropped 5 bases and J dropped 0 bases, with 10 bases sitting between them. CDR3 size: 15 residues. CDR3 sequence reads: CASSLGTSNTGELFF. In DNA, the CDR3 is TGTGCCAGCAGTCTCGGGACATCGAACACCGGGGAGCTGTTTTTT.

The chain couples TRBV13 to TRBJ1-3, with 10 positions matching TRBD1. After removal of 3 bases from V and 3 bases from J, the junction contained 2 bases not matched to a gene. This CDR3 is 15 amino acids long. From germline, CDR1 is PRHDT and CDR2 FYEKMQ (reference sequence). Here the CDR3 reads CASSLDRGFGNTIYF. Here the CDR3 DNA reads TGTGCCAGCAGCTTGGACAGGGGGTTTGGAAACACCATATATTTT.